A single sample gave rise to the 30 T cell receptor beta chains below, sequenced in a study of T cell repertoires in cytomegalovirus infection. A single record per CDR3 protein comes from TCRdb applying MiXCR to the reads. The sample has under 850,000 distinct CDR3 sequences, approximately 40% seen once; the top ten hold about 2.8%. The sequencing sample was made of PBMCs. These TCRs come from a human donor in good health (CMV status not recorded). Some clones in this sample may be carry-over from other donors' samples.

The chain has TRBV20-1 and TRBJ2-5; 11 bases match TRBD2. The CDR3 is 14 residues long. Germline V gives CDR1 DFQATT, CDR2 SNEGSKA (reference sequence). Trimming at V came to 4 bases and at J to 5 bases, leaving 6 bases not matched to a gene. For the CDR3, the DNA is TGCAGTGCTATACGACTAGCGGGGAGTGAGACCCAGTACTTC. Protein product: CSAIRLAGSETQYF.

The chain carries TRBV12-3 or TRBV12-4 and TRBJ1-2, with D unclear. V lost 2 bases, J lost 4 bases, and 14 bases lay in between. The CDR3 extends over 15 amino acids. The CDR3 sequence is CASSLSGREGYGYTF. CDR3 sequence (DNA): TGTGCCAGCAGTTTATCGGGAAGGGAGGGCTATGGCTACACCTTC.

The genes are TRBV19 and TRBJ2-4, with D possibly TRBD2 on 5 matching bases. CDR1 and CDR2 from the germline V gene are LNHDA and SQIVND (reference sequence). Trimming took 3 bases from V and 0 from J, leaving 18 bases between them. CDR3 length: 18 residues. This CDR3 reads CASSIVYAGSQAKNIQYF. The CDR3 region has the DNA TGTGCCAGTAGTATTGTTTACGCGGGCAGTCAAGCCAAAAACATTCAGTACTTC.

This chain connects TRBV20-1 to TRBJ2-1; D may be TRBD2 (5 bases). Germline CDR1 DFQATT, CDR2 SNEGSKA (reference sequence). CDR3 length: 14 residues. Trimming shortened V by 0 bases and J by 6 bases, and 12 bases separated the two germline ends. The CDR3 DNA reads TGCAGTGCTAGAGAGGGGAGACCCTCCAATGAGCAGTTCTTC. Its translation is CSAREGRPSNEQFF.

This chain connects TRBV12-3 or TRBV12-4 to TRBJ1-6; TRBD1 is a possible D gene (6 bases). The CDR3 is 13 amino acids. V lost 6 bases to trimming and J lost 9 bases, with 12 bases between them. The CDR3 is CASSPGAPSPLHF. CDR3 DNA: TGTGCCAGCAGCCCAGGGGCCCCTTCACCCCTCCACTTT.

J is TRBJ2-1 and V is TRBV12-5; unclear D gene. The germline CDR1 and CDR2 sequences are LGHNT and FRNRAP. Trimming pared 4 bases from V and 8 bases from J, leaving 12 bases between. This CDR3 is 13 amino acids long. The CDR3 DNA follows: TGTGCTAGTGGTTCGGCAAACTCCGATGAGCAGTTCTTC. This encodes CASGSANSDEQFF.

The sample holds a few counts of this clonotype. The V gene is TRBV28, the J gene TRBJ2-7; TRBD2 aligns across 10 bases. CDR1 MDHEN and CDR2 SYDVKM come from the germline V gene. This CDR3 is 17 amino acids long. Germline trimming cut 4 bases from V and 6 bases from J; bases unmatched to any gene: 15. CDR3 region: CASSYGLAEYLGSEQYF. Here the CDR3 DNA reads TGTGCCAGCAGTTATGGACTAGCGGAGTACCTCGGGTCCGAGCAGTACTTC.

In its sample, this clonotype was seen once. The rearrangement joins TRBV7-6 to TRBJ1-2, with D tentatively TRBD1 (5 bases). The CDR3 extends over 13 amino acids. V shed 4 bases and J shed 6 bases, with 12 bases lying between them. Per germline, CDR1 SGHVS and CDR2 FNYEAQ. The DNA of the CDR3 is TGTGCCAGCAGCTGGAGCGGGGGAGATGGCTACACCTTC. It specifies CASSWSGGDGYTF. Combining the CDR3 with reference TRBV7-6 and TRBJ1-2 gives the whole variable domain GAGVSQSPRYKVTKRGQDVALRCDPISGHVSLYWYRQALGQGPEFLTYFNYEAQQDKSGLPNDRFSAERPEGSISTLTIQRTEQRDSAMYRCASSWSGGDGYTFGSGTRLTVV.

The CDR3 region has the DNA TGTGCCAGCAGCGTCCTAGACTGGCCTGAGGATACGCAGTATTTT. It is translated as CASSVLDWPEDTQYF. The V and J genes are TRBV7-9 and TRBJ2-3, with unresolved D. Germline lookup yields CDR1 SEHNR and CDR2 FQNEAQ (reference sequence). Deletions cut 5 bases from V and 6 bases from J, with 18 bases between. This CDR3 region has 15 residues. Complete variable domain (other parts from reference TRBV7-9 and TRBJ2-3): DTGVSQNPRHKITKRGQNVTFRCDPISEHNRLYWYRQTLGQGPEFLTYFQNEAQLEKSRLLSDRFSAERPKGSFSTLEIQRTEQGDSAMYLCASSVLDWPEDTQYFGPGTRLTVL.

Note on this clonotype: At one of its ends the junction is not consistent with the germline gene, which may arise from a read error. CDR3 DNA: TGTGCCAACAGTCCTCACAGGGATGCCTTATACGAGCAGTACTTC. It yields the protein CANSPHRDALYEQYF. The rearrangement joins TRBV6-5 to TRBJ2-7, with D perhaps matching TRBD1 (6 bases). The CDR3 totals 15 residues. Per germline, CDR1 MNHEY and CDR2 SVGAGI.

In the case of this clonotype: Since the CDR3 does not end with the conserved phenylalanine or tryptophan, this likely comes from a read error. The genes are TRBV15 and TRBJ2-4; possible D gene TRBD1, 6 bases. Trimming stripped 3 bases from V and 7 bases from J, with 16 bases between. Per germline, CDR1 LNHNV and CDR2 YYDKDF (reference sequence). The length of the CDR3 is 15 residues. CDR3 sequence: CATSSDSRDKNIQYI. CDR3 coding DNA: TGTGCCACCAGCAGTGATTCTCGGGACAAGAACATTCAGTACATC.

The rearrangement joins TRBV10-3 to TRBJ2-7; maybe TRBD2 (5 bases). This CDR3 is 13 amino acids long. Germline lookup yields CDR1 ENHRY and CDR2 SYGVKD. Deletions cut 8 bases from V and 2 bases from J, with 13 bases between. This CDR3 reads CAIRRPGTYEQYF. The DNA for the CDR3 is TGTGCCATCCGGCGACCGGGGACCTACGAGCAGTACTTC.

Ten or more counts support this clonotype. The J gene is TRBJ1-5, the V gene TRBV7-8; D gene unclear. The CDR3 runs to 15 residues. The ends were cut back, 1 base at V and 6 bases at J, with 13 bases in the middle. Germline V CDR1 and CDR2: SGHVS, FQNEAQ. The CDR3 DNA sequence: TGTGCCAGCAGCTTAGTTTCAGGTTGGGGTCAGCCCCAGCATTTT. Protein sequence: CASSLVSGWGQPQHF.

The chain links TRBV6-2 or TRBV6-3 to TRBJ2-7, with 10 bases fitting TRBD1. Trimming took 4 bases from V and 4 from J; bases not matched to a gene: 13. CDR1 is MNHEY and CDR2 is SVGEGT in the germline V gene. The CDR3 loop spans 17 amino acids. Here the CDR3 reads CASSSGQGVDLLYEQYF. CDR3 nucleotide sequence: TGTGCCAGCAGTTCAGGACAGGGGGTGGACCTTTTATACGAGCAGTACTTC.

With regard to this clonotype: Mismatch with germline at one junction end may stem from a read error. The V call is TRBV7-2, the J call TRBJ1-2; D may be TRBD1 (5 bases). Germline loops: CDR1 SGHTA, CDR2 FQGNSA. The CDR3 runs to 16 residues. DNA for the CDR3: TGTTCCAGCAGCTTAGGGTCAGGGCGTGCTAACTATGGCTACACCTTC. This sequence encodes CSSSLGSGRANYGYTF.

The chain is built from TRBV29-1 and TRBJ1-2; D remains ambiguous. Germline V gene sequence: CDR1 SQVTM, CDR2 ANQGSEA. V lost 7 bases, J lost 11 bases, and 32 bases lay in between. This CDR3 spans 16 amino acids. The CDR3 spells CSASRVTVPRDIGYTF. CDR3 in DNA: TGCAGCGCATCACGAGTCACAGTCCCCCGCGATATCGGGTACACCTTC.

The chain is built from TRBV12-5 and TRBJ2-5; tentative D call: TRBD2 (6 bases). CDR3 length equals 13 residues. The germline gives CDR1 LGHNT, CDR2 FRNRAP. V was shortened by 5 bases and J by 0 bases, with 7 bases between the two germline ends. This chain's CDR3 is CASGVADQETQYF. The CDR3 DNA sequence: TGTGCTAGTGGTGTAGCGGACCAAGAGACCCAGTACTTC.

In this sample, this clonotype turned up a few times. V and J are TRBV6-2 or TRBV6-3 and TRBJ1-1; no definite D call. Germline CDR1 is MNHEY and CDR2 is SVGEGT. V lost 3 bases and J lost 4, with 12 bases in between. This CDR3 has 14 amino acids. DNA of the CDR3: TGTGCCAGCAGTTATCAGCGGGGAAGCACTGAAGCTTTCTTT. Translating it yields CASSYQRGSTEAFF.

This clonotype was counted a few times. The rearrangement joins TRBV7-9 to TRBJ1-1; possible D gene TRBD1, 6 bases. Trimming removed 7 bases at V and 1 base at J, with 19 bases between. The CDR3 is made up of 16 amino acids. CDR1 SEHNR and CDR2 FQNEAQ come from the germline V gene (reference sequence). The DNA for the CDR3 is TGTGCCAGCAAGGTTCAGGGGAATGTGGGGAACACTGAAGCTTTCTTT. The encoded protein is CASKVQGNVGNTEAFF.

The sample holds a few counts of this clonotype. The rearrangement links TRBV7-9 to TRBJ2-7, with D possibly matching TRBD1 (5 bases). V was shortened by 4 bases and J by 3 bases, with 16 bases between the two germline ends. In germline, CDR1 is SEHNR, CDR2 FQNEAQ (reference sequence). CDR3 length: 15 residues. As DNA, the CDR3 is TGTGCCAGCAGCTCCGCCCTGAGCCAGGGCTACGAGCAGTACTTC. Protein: CASSSALSQGYEQYF.

The chain links TRBV12-3 or TRBV12-4 to TRBJ1-6; 9 bases match TRBD1. The CDR3 sequence is 14 residues long. The J segment lost 4 bases and the V segment lost 6 bases, leaving 1 base of the junction unmatched. The CDR3 spells CASRGTGYNSPLHF. CDR3 DNA sequence: TGTGCCAGCAGGGGGACAGGGTATAATTCACCCCTCCACTTT.

The rearrangement uses TRBV28 and TRBJ1-1; D uncertain. This CDR3 has 10 residues. CDR1 and CDR2 from the germline V gene are MDHEN and SYDVKM. V lost 6 bases, J lost 9 bases, and 8 bases lay in between. The DNA of the CDR3 is TGTGCCAGCAGCCGAGGGAAAGCTTTCTTT. The encoded protein is CASSRGKAFF. Full variable domain (remainder filled in from reference TRBV28 and TRBJ1-1): DVKVTQSSRYLVKRTGEKVFLECVQDMDHENMFWYRQDPGLGLRLIYFSYDVKMKEKGDIPEGYSVSREKKERFSLILESASTNQTSMYLCASSRGKAFFGQGTRLTVV.

The chain couples TRBV10-3 to TRBJ2-7; the match to TRBD2 covers 16 bases. Germline CDR1 is ENHRY and CDR2 is SYGVKD. The V and J ends lost 10 bases and 4 bases, in that order; junction bases with no gene match: 13. This CDR3 spans 17 amino acids. The DNA of the CDR3 is TGTGCCACGTACGAGCCGGGACTAGCGGGGGGGAGGTACGAGCAGTACTTC. Residues: CATYEPGLAGGRYEQYF.

A word on this clonotype: Since no conserved phenylalanine or tryptophan closes the CDR3, a read error is the likely cause. The V and J genes are TRBV4-1 and TRBJ2-1; 8 bases align to TRBD2. The CDR3 totals 17 residues. Germline V gene lookup returns CDR1 MGHRA and CDR2 YSYEKL. As DNA, the CDR3 is TGCTCCAGCAGCCCACTAGGAACGGCTAGCGGGCCCCCTGGGCAGTTCTTA. Translating gives CSSSPLGTASGPPGQFL.

This clonotype appeared many times. The V call is TRBV6-1, the J call TRBJ2-2; D might be TRBD1 (6 bases). CDR1 is MNHNS and CDR2 is SASEGT in the germline V gene. This CDR3 spans 14 amino acids. Trimming pared 8 bases from V and 0 bases from J, leaving 10 bases between. CDR3 amino acids: CASRKGANTGELFF. The CDR3 DNA sequence: TGTGCCAGCCGAAAGGGGGCGAACACCGGGGAGCTGTTTTTT.

This clonotype has just a few counts. The chain uses TRBV27 and TRBJ2-5, with D perhaps TRBD2 (8 bases). CDR1 MNHEY and CDR2 SMNVEV come from the germline V gene (reference sequence). Between the trimmed V and J ends, which lost 5 bases and 1 base, there was a span of 20 bases. The CDR3 spans 17 residues. DNA of the CDR3: TGTGCCAGCAGTAACAGGGGCAGCAGCGGGGGCCAAGAGACCCAGTACTTC. Translating gives CASSNRGSSGGQETQYF.

In this sample, this clonotype turned up a few times. The chain carries TRBV25-1 and TRBJ1-1; weak D call: TRBD1 (5 bases). Germline V CDR1 and CDR2: MGHDK, SYGVNS. The CDR3 consists of 15 residues. V lost 3 bases, J lost 5 bases, and 16 bases lay in between. The CDR3 loop is CASSDWGLGETEAFF. In DNA form, the CDR3 reads TGTGCCAGCAGTGATTGGGGACTGGGGGAGACTGAAGCTTTCTTT.

V gene TRBV7-3 combines with J gene TRBJ2-1; D possibly uses TRBD1 or TRBD2 (6 bases each). This CDR3 has 15 amino acids. Germline CDR1 SGHTA, CDR2 FQGTGA. V lost 3 bases to trimming and J lost 3 bases, with 12 bases between them. CDR3 nucleotides: TGTGCCAGCAGCTTTAGGGGGGACATCTACAATGAGCAGTTCTTC. Translating gives CASSFRGDIYNEQFF.

The chain carries TRBV18 and TRBJ2-7; 8 positions match TRBD2. Trimming at V came to 5 bases and at J to 6 bases, leaving 6 bases not matched to a gene. Germline V lookup: CDR1 KGHSH, CDR2 LQKENI. This CDR3 has 13 residues. Here the CDR3 reads CASSGGLAREQYF. The CDR3 DNA sequence: TGTGCCAGCTCAGGCGGACTAGCTCGCGAGCAGTACTTC.

J is TRBJ1-5 and V is TRBV7-8, with no clear D. The CDR3 spans 14 residues. Germline CDR1 SGHVS, CDR2 FQNEAQ. The ends were cut back, 7 bases at V and 3 bases at J, with 13 bases in the middle. CDR3 sequence (DNA): TGTGCCAGCACCCTAGCCCAGAACAATCAGCCCCAGCATTTT. Residues: CASTLAQNNQPQHF. Filled out from reference TRBV7-8 and TRBJ1-5, the complete variable domain reads GAGVSQSPRYKVAKRGQDVALRCDPISGHVSLFWYQQALGQGPEFLTYFQNEAQLDKSGLPSDRFFAERPEGSVSTLKIQRTQQEDSAVYLCASTLAQNNQPQHFGDGTRLSIL.